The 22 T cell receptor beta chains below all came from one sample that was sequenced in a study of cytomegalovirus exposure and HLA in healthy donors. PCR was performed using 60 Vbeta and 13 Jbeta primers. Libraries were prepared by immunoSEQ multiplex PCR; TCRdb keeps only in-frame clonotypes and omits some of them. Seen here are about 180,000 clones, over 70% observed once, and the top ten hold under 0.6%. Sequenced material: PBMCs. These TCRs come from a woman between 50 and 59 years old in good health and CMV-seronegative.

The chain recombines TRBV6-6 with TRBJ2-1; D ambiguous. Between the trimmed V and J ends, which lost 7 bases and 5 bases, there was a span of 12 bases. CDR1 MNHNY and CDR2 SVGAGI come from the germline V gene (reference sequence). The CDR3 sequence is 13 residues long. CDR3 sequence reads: CASTRDTNNEQFF. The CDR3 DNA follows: TGTGCCAGCACTAGAGATACAAACAATGAGCAGTTCTTC.

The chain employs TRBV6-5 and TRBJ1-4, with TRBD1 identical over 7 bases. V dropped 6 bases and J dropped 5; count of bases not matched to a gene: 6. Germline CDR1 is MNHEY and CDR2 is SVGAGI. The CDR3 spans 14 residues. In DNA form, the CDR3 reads TGTGCCAGCAGCCGAGACAGGGTGAATGAAAAACTGTTTTTT. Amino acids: CASSRDRVNEKLFF.

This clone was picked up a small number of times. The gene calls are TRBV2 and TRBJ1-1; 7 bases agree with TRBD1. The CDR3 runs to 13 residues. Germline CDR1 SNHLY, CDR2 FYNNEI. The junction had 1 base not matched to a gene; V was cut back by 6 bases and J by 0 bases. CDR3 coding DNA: TGTGCCAGCAGCGGGACAGTGAACACTGAAGCTTTCTTT. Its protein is CASSGTVNTEAFF.

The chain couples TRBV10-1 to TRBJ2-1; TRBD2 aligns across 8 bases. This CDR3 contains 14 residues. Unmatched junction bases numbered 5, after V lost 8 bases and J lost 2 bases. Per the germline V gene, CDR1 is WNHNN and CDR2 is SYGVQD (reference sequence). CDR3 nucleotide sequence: TGCGCCAGCCGGACGGGGGGGGCCTACAATGAGCAGTTCTTC. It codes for CASRTGGAYNEQFF.

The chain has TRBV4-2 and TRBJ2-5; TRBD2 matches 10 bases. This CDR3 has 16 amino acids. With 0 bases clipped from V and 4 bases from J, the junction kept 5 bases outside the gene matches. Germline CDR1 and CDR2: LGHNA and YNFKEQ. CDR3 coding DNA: TGTGCCAGCAGCCAAGACCCTAGCGGGAGCGGAGAGACCCAGTACTTC. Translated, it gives CASSQDPSGSGETQYF.

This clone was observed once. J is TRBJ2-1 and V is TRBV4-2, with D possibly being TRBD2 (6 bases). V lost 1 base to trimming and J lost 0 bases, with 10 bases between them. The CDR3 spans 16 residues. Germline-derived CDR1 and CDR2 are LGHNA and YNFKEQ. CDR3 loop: CASSQVGGFSYNEQFF. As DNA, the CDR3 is TGTGCCAGCAGCCAAGTCGGGGGTTTCTCCTACAATGAGCAGTTCTTC.

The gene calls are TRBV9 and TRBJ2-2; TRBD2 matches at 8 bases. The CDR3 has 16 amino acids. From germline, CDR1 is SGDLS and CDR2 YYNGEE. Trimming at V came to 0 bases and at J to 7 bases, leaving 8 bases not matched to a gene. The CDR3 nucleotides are TGTGCCAGCAGCGTAGGGGGACTAGGTTTCCACGGGGAGCTGTTTTTT. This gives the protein CASSVGGLGFHGELFF.

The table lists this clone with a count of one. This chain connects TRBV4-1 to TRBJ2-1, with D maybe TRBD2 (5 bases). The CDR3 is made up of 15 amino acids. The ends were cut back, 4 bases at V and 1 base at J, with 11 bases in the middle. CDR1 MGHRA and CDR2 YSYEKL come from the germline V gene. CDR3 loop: CASSPTRLSYNEQFF. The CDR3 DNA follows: TGCGCCAGCAGCCCAACTAGGCTATCCTACAATGAGCAGTTCTTC.

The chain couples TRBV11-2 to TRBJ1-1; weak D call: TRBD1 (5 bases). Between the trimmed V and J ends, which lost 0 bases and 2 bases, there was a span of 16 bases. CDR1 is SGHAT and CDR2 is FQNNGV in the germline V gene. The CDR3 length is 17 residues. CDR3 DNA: TGTGCCAGCAGCTTAGATATCCCCGACAGTTATAACACTGAAGCTTTCTTT. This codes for CASSLDIPDSYNTEAFF.

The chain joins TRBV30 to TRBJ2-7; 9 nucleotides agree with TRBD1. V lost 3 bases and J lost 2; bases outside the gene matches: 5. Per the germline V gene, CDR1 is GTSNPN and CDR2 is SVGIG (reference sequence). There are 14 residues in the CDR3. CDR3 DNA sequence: TGTGCCTGGAGCCCCGGGACAGGGACCTACGAGCAGTACTTC. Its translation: CAWSPGTGTYEQYF.

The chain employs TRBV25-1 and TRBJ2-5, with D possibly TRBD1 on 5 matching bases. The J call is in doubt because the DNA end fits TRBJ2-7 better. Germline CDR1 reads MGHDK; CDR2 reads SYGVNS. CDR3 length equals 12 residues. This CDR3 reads CASFRTTYEQYF. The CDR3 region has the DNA TGTGCCAGCTTCAGGACAACCTACGAGCAGTACTTC.

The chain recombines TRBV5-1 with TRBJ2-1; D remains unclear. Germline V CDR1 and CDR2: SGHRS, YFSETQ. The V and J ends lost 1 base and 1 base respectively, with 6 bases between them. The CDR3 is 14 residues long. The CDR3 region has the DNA TGCGCCAGCAGCTTGCCACTATCCTACAATGAGCAGTTCTTC. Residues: CASSLPLSYNEQFF.

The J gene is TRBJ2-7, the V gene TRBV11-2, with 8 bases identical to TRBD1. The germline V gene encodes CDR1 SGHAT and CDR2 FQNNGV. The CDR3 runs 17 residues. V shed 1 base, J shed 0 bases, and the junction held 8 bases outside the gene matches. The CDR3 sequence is CASSLAGGGLSSYEQYF. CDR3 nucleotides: TGTGCCAGCAGCTTAGCAGGGGGCGGGTTATCCTCCTACGAGCAGTACTTC.

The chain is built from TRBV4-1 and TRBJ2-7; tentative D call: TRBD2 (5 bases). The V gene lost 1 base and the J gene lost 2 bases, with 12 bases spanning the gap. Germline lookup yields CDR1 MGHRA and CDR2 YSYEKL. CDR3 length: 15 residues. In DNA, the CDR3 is TGCGCCAGCAGCCAAGTGGGAGTTTCCACCTACGAGCAGTACTTC. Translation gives CASSQVGVSTYEQYF.

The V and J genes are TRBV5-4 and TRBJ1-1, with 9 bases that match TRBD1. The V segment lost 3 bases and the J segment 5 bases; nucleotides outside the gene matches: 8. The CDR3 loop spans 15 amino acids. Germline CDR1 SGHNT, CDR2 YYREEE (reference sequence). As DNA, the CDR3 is TGTGCCAGCAGCTCTGACAGGGGGAGATCGACTGAAGCTTTCTTT. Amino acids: CASSSDRGRSTEAFF.

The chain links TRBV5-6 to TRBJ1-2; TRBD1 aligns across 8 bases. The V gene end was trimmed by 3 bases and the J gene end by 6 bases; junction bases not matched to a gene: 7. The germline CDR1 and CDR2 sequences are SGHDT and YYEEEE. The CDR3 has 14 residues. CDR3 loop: CASSSRTGSDGYTF. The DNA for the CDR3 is TGTGCCAGCAGCTCCCGGACAGGGTCAGATGGCTACACCTTC.

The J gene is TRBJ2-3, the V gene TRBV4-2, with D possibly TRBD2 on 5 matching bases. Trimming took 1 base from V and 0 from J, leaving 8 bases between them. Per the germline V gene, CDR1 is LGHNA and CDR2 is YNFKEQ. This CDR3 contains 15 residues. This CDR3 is CASSQVGESTDTQYF. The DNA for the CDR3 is TGTGCCAGCAGCCAAGTTGGGGAGAGCACAGATACGCAGTATTTT.

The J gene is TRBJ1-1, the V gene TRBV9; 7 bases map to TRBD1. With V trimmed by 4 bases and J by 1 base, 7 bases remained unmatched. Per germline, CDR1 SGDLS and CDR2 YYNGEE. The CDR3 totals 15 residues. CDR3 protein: CASSPWTGQNTEAFF. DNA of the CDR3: TGTGCCAGCAGCCCGTGGACAGGACAGAACACTGAAGCTTTCTTT.

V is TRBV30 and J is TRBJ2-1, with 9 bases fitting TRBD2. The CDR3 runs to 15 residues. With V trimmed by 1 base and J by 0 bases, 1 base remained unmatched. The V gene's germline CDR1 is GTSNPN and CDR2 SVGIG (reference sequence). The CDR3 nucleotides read TGTGCCTGGAGTGAGCGGGGGGCCTCCTACAATGAGCAGTTCTTC. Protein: CAWSERGASYNEQFF.

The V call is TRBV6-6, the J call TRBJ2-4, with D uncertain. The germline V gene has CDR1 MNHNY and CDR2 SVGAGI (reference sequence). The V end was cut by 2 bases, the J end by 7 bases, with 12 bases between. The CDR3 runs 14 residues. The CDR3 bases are TGTGCCAGCAGTTACGAACACTATCTCAACATTCAGTACTTC. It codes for CASSYEHYLNIQYF.

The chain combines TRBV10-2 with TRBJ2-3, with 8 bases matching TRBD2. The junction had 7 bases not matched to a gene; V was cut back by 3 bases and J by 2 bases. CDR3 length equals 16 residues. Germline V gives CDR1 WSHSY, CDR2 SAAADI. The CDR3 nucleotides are TGCGCCAGCAGTGATCCTAGCGGGCGACTCACAGATACGCAGTATTTT. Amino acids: CASSDPSGRLTDTQYF.

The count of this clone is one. The CDR3 region is CASSLRQGAVGTDTQYF. The CDR3 region has the DNA TGTGCCAGCAGCTTGAGGCAGGGGGCAGTGGGCACAGATACGCAGTATTTT. This chain uses TRBV5-4 with TRBJ2-3, with 8 nucleotides matching TRBD1. The V segment lost 1 base and the J segment 1 base; nucleotides outside the gene matches: 8. Germline CDR1 and CDR2: SGHNT and YYREEE (reference sequence). The CDR3 loop spans 17 amino acids.